These T cell receptor beta chains were read from a single sample in a study of early T cells in non-severe SARS-CoV-2 infection. A single record per CDR3 protein comes from TCRdb applying MiXCR to the 5' RACE reads. Of approximately 77,000 distinct CDR3 sequences detected, more than 4% appear once; the ten largest clones hold around 6.6%. The sequencing here drew on whole blood, taken at baseline. These receptor sequences come from an adult who was a healthcare worker with PCR-confirmed SARS-CoV-2 infection or an uninfected control (not recorded which). Each CDR3 is given with its conserved first and last residue. Each record gives: V gene, D gene, J gene, clone size, CDR3 protein, CDR3 DNA. The D gene is left open where the match is weak. Only part of the rows carry a size: once, few, many, or a class if the clone is expanded.

V: TRBV9
D: .
J: TRBJ2-7
size: .
CDR3: CASSVGGGRTYEQYF
DNA: TGTGCCAGCAGCGTCGGGGGTGGGCGGACCTACGAGCAGTACTTC

V: TRBV11-2
D: .
J: TRBJ2-3
size: .
CDR3: CASSFGTLIYF
DNA: TGTGCCAGCAGCTTCGGGACTCTCATTTATTTT

V: TRBV20-1
D: TRBD1
J: TRBJ1-1
size: .
CDR3: CSARGDRGTEAFF
DNA: TGCAGTGCTAGGGGGGACAGGGGAACTGAAGCTTTCTTT

V: TRBV2
D: TRBD2
J: TRBJ2-5
size: .
CDR3: CASRGPDGRGQETQYF
DNA: TGTGCCAGCCGGGGGCCGGACGGGAGGGGACAAGAGACCCAGTACTTC

V: TRBV12-3/TRBV12-4
D: .
J: TRBJ2-1
size: many
CDR3: CASSPLRAVYNEQFF
DNA: TGTGCCAGCAGTCCACTCAGGGCCGTCTACAATGAGCAGTTCTTC

V: TRBV15
D: .
J: TRBJ2-7
size: .
CDR3: CATSREGGKQYEQYF
DNA: TGTGCCACCAGCAGAGAAGGCGGAAAGCAGTACGAGCAGTACTTC

V: TRBV18
D: .
J: TRBJ2-3
size: many
CDR3: CASSPPSTDTQYF
DNA: TGTGCCAGCTCACCACCGAGCACAGATACGCAGTATTTT

V: TRBV7-9
D: .
J: TRBJ2-3
size: many
CDR3: CASSLTEYTDTQYF
DNA: TGTGCCAGCAGCCTGACAGAATACACAGATACGCAGTATTTT

V: TRBV29-1
D: .
J: TRBJ2-3
size: .
CDR3: CSVDGSTTDTQYF
DNA: TGCAGCGTCGACGGATCGACCACAGATACGCAGTATTTT

V: TRBV15
D: TRBD2
J: TRBJ2-1
size: few
CDR3: CATSSNPTGRESNEQFF
DNA: TGTGCCACCAGCAGTAATCCCACCGGGAGGGAAAGTAATGAGCAGTTCTTC

V: TRBV18
D: .
J: TRBJ1-2
size: few
CDR3: CASSPNEGGGYTF
DNA: TGTGCCAGCTCACCCAACGAAGGGGGAGGCTACACCTTC

V: TRBV20-1
D: TRBD1
J: TRBJ1-6
size: many
CDR3: CSAQQDRTSSYNSPLHF
DNA: TGCAGTGCCCAACAGGACAGGACCAGCTCCTATAATTCACCCCTCCACTTT

V: TRBV7-2
D: TRBD1
J: TRBJ2-1
size: many
CDR3: CASSSRSGQGAPNEQFF
DNA: TGTGCCAGCAGCTCACGATCGGGACAGGGGGCGCCCAATGAGCAGTTCTTC

V: TRBV10-3
D: .
J: TRBJ2-7
size: .
CDR3: CAISEEGTSYEQYF
DNA: TGTGCCATCAGTGAGGAGGGGACCTCCTACGAGCAGTACTTC

V: TRBV5-1
D: .
J: TRBJ2-7
size: few
CDR3: CASSSGYRAEQYF
DNA: TGCGCCAGCAGCTCCGGATACAGGGCCGAGCAGTACTTC

V: TRBV28
D: TRBD2
J: TRBJ2-7
size: few
CDR3: CASMGLAGAYEQYF
DNA: TGTGCCAGCATGGGGCTAGCGGGAGCCTACGAGCAGTACTTC

V: TRBV5-1
D: TRBD1
J: TRBJ1-1
size: many
CDR3: CASSSGQGNTEAFF
DNA: TGCGCCAGCAGCAGCGGACAGGGGAACACTGAAGCTTTCTTT

V: TRBV29-1
D: .
J: TRBJ1-1
size: .
CDR3: CSVDPTATVEAFF
DNA: TGCAGCGTGGACCCCACAGCTACCGTCGAAGCTTTCTTT